The clone carrying this T cell receptor (beta chain) was counted a single time. The target antigen is unknown. The PCR ran on 60 Vbeta and 13 Jbeta primers. Generated by immunoSEQ multiplex PCR, the TCRdb table keeps only in-frame clones and is missing some. The sample has about 140,000 clones; around four fifths are singletons. It was healthy bone marrow donors who served as donors. This sample is drawn from a study of cytomegalovirus exposure and HLA in healthy donors. General study points: As was reported, the classifier diagnosed cytomegalovirus status with high specificity and sensitivity. Earlier analysis yielded a pattern in which most TCR beta V segments were productive about 90% or about 30% of the time.

Germline-derived CDR1 and CDR2 are MNHEY and SVGAGI. Trimming took off 0 bases at V and 1 base at J, with 9 bases between the two ends. The length of the CDR3 is 15 residues. Sequencing was performed on PBMCs. The origin of this receptor is a woman aged 40 to 55 in good health and CMV-seronegative. The chain carries TRBV6-5 and TRBJ1-1; tentative D call: TRBD1 (6 bases). CDR3 DNA: TGTGCCAGCAGTTACTCCCAGGGGAGGAACACTGAAGCTTTCTTT. Protein sequence: CASSYSQGRNTEAFF.